This TCR beta chain was obtained from a study of shared clonotypes between healthy human individuals. Notes on the study in general: Against clonotypes common to all four donors, non-shared ones had lower generation probabilities. Apart from blood, nothing was sampled; tissue repertoires likely differ. Roughly 5% of naive CD4 clonotypes were shared across a handful of donors.

The CDR3 consists of 11 residues. The ends were cut back, 6 bases at V and 2 bases at J, with 5 bases in the middle. Germline CDR1 reads MNHEY; CDR2 reads SVGAGI. Points on this clone: Its antigen is not known.

The method was immunoSEQ multiplex PCR; TCRdb's version includes in-frame clones alone and lacks a portion of them. This sample has about 750,000 clones, with about 91% found just once. Terminally differentiated effector memory CD45RA+ cells were excluded by CCR7 positive selection of CD45RO-negative cells. This rearrangement joins TRBV6-5 to TRBJ2-7, with D possibly TRBD1 on 5 matching bases. The material sequenced was naive CD8+ T cells sorted from blood. The clonotype originates from a man aged 25 to 45 in good health. The CDR3 sequence: CASSRAYEQYF. The DNA of the CDR3 is TGTGCCAGCAGCAGGGCCTACGAGCAGTACTTC.